The entry that follows covers one TCR beta chain sequence. The antigen is undetermined. The sample is drawn from a study of cytomegalovirus exposure and HLA in healthy donors. A multiplex PCR was run with 60 Vbeta primers and 13 Jbeta primers. Sequencing was performed with immunoSEQ multiplex PCR; in TCRdb, only in-frame clones are kept and a portion is missing. The sample records around 130,000 clones, around 82% being singletons. Germline V lookup: CDR1 SGHDT, CDR2 YYEEEE. The CDR3 runs 16 residues. V was pared by 2 bases and J by 3 bases, with 9 bases of the junction left unmatched. Whole-study results and caveats: Productive status was seen about 90% or about 30% of the time for most TCR beta V segments in an earlier analysis. There were some V segments, including TRBV6-2 and TRBV6-3, excluded as indistinguishable.

This chain links TRBV5-6 with TRBJ2-5; 8 nucleotides match TRBD1. What was sequenced was PBMCs. This TCR was sampled from a man aged 50 to 59 in good health and CMV-seronegative. CDR3 nucleotide sequence: TGTGCCAGCAGCTTCAGGGGGCTTTTACAAAAAGAGACCCAGTACTTC. It specifies CASSFRGLLQKETQYF. The full variable domain, completed using reference TRBV5-6 and TRBJ2-5, is DAGVTQSPTHLIKTRGQQVTLRCSPKSGHDTVSWYQQALGQGPQFIFQYYEEEERQRGNFPDRFSGHQFPNYSSELNVNALLLGDSALYLCASSFRGLLQKETQYFGPGTRLLVL.